The clone carrying this T cell receptor beta chain showed up just once. The antigen is unknown. This record comes from a study of T cell responses to AZD1222 COVID-19 vaccine. General study results and limits: Nearly half of unique spike-specific TCRs reportedly avoided B.1.351 and B.1.1.7 mutated regions. Among those given AZD1222, only five or six were seropositive at baseline. Researchers took repertoire samples only after the peak T cell response had come.

The V and J ends lost 2 bases and 3 bases, in that order; junction bases with no gene match: 9. This CDR3 is 16 amino acids long. CDR1 KGHSH and CDR2 LQKENI come from the germline V gene. Sequencing was performed with immunoSEQ multiplex PCR; in TCRdb, only in-frame clones are kept and a portion is missing. The sample holds 44,000 or so clones, 80% seen once. The origin of this receptor is an adult who received the MenACWY meningococcal vaccine as a control. V and J are TRBV18 and TRBJ1-1, with TRBD1 matching over 7 bases. The sequences come from peripheral blood, collected 28 days after the second dose of the MenACWY control vaccine. As DNA, the CDR3 is TGTGCCAGCTCACCAAAGTCAGGGGGAGCGGACACTGAAGCTTTCTTT. It translates to CASSPKSGGADTEAFF.